The TCR beta chain under discussion was sequenced for a study of T-cell memory formation after mild COVID-19. Germline V gene lookup returns CDR1 SGHTA and CDR2 FQGNSA. This CDR3 spans 15 amino acids. Germline trimming cut 4 bases from V and 6 bases from J; bases unmatched to any gene: 6. This clonotype was counted many times. What it recognizes is unknown. Study findings and constraints: Mostly located in CM and EM were contracting CD4+ clones, with contracting CD8+ clones located in EMRA. Second-wave clones with a day 37 peak had unconfirmed SARS-CoV-2 specificity.

5'RACE, which relied on constant-segment primers, yielded TCR alpha and TCR beta cDNA libraries carrying sample barcodes and UMIs. TCRdb re-called the 5' RACE reads with MiXCR, one entry per CDR3 protein. The table includes some 130,000 distinct CDR3 sequences, 15% to 20% detected once. The sample comprised PBMCs or a T cell subset sorted from them (not recorded which). This sequence originates from an adult woman who had mild COVID-19 (a few samples of this study predate the infection). Cell type and time point are not known. The J gene is TRBJ2-3, the V gene TRBV7-2, with 11 positions matching TRBD2. The CDR3, as DNA: TGTGCCAGCAGCTCACTAGCGGGAGTATCGGATACGCAGTATTTT. Translation: CASSSLAGVSDTQYF.